The entry that follows covers one T cell receptor (beta chain) sequence. What it recognizes is unknown. This entry is derived from a study of shared clonotypes between healthy human individuals. Findings and caveats of the study: Among non-shared clonotypes, generation probabilities were lower than among those shared by all four donors.

The naive CD8 population came from CD45RO-negative cells selected for CCR7, without terminally differentiated effector memory CD45RA+ cells. Each sorted subset replicate got 200 ng genomic DNA, roughly 27,000 genomes. TCRdb's copy holds only in-frame clones and misses some; the assay was immunoSEQ multiplex PCR. The table has some 2 million clones, approximately 94% seen once; the top ten hold around 1.1%. The CDR3 runs to 11 residues. The V gene's germline CDR1 is ENHRY and CDR2 SYGVKD. Trimming shortened V by 5 bases and J by 2 bases, and 4 bases separated the two germline ends. The chain uses TRBV10-3 and TRBJ2-7; D gene unclear. Sequencing was carried out using naive CD8+ T cells sorted from blood. The source of this sequence is a man younger than 30 in good health. This CDR3 reads CAISTTYEQYF. CDR3 coding DNA: TGTGCCATCAGTACTACCTACGAGCAGTACTTC.